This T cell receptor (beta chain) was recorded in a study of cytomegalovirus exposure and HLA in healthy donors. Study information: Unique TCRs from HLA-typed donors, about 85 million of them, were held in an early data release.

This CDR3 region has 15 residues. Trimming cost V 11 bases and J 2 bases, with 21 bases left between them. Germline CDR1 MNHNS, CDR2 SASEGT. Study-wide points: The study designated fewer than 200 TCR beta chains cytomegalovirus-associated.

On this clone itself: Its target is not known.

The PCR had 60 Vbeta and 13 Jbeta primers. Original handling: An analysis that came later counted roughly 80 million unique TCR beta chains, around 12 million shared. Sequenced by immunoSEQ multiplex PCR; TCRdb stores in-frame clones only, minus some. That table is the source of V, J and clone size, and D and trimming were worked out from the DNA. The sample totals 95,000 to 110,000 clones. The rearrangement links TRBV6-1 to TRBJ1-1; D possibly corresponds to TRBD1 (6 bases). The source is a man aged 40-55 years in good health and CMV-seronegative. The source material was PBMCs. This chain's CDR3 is CASLGGTLENTEAFF. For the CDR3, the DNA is TGTGCCTCCCTGGGGGGGACACTAGAAAACACTGAAGCTTTCTTT.